This T cell receptor (beta chain) emerged from a study of cytomegalovirus exposure and HLA in healthy donors. Study details: Roughly 89 million unique TCR sequences came from HLA-typed donors in an early release.

Whole-study results and caveats: Some segments of the V type, notably TRBV6-2 and TRBV6-3, were excluded as indistinguishable.

Trimming took 3 bases from V and 5 from J, leaving 5 bases between them. The CDR3 has 11 residues. Germline V CDR1 and CDR2: MDHEN, SYDVKM. In the PCR, 60 Vbeta and 13 Jbeta primers were used. Here immunoSEQ multiplex PCR was the method, and the copy in TCRdb shows in-frame clones only, minus some. The sample comprises around 78,000 clones, 60% to 70% of which are singletons, and 5% to 6% rests with the top ten. This clone occurred many times. Its antigen remains unidentified. The chain carries TRBV28 and TRBJ2-7; no clear D gene. The TCR sequence derives from a man aged 25 to 45 in good health and CMV-seropositive. The sample consisted of PBMCs. In DNA, the CDR3 is TGTGCCAGCAGTTTTCCGGACGAGCAGTACTTC. It specifies CASSFPDEQYF. The full variable domain, rest sourced from reference TRBV28 and TRBJ2-7, is DVKVTQSSRYLVKRTGEKVFLECVQDMDHENMFWYRQDPGLGLRLIYFSYDVKMKEKGDIPEGYSVSREKKERFSLILESASTNQTSMYLCASSFPDEQYFGPGTRLTVT.